This T cell receptor (beta chain) was recovered during a study of CD8+CD57+ T cells in acquired aplastic anemia. Whole-study context: DNA per sorted CD4+ or CD8+ sample ranged about 0.2 to 30 ug, averaging roughly 3.2 ug. Read counts for CD4+ cells (from healthy donors) averaged approximately 10 million. Broader study findings: About 29 CD8+ CDR3 sequences occurred in both the patients and the controls. Controls and patients did not differ significantly in CD8+ Simpson's diversity.

V was pared by 3 bases and J by 0 bases, with 5 bases between. There are 12 residues in the CDR3. The V gene's germline CDR1 is DFQATT and CDR2 SNEGSKA (reference sequence). Genomic DNA provided the template from which TCR beta VDJ and CDR3 profiles were obtained. TCRdb processed the reads anew with MiXCR; each CDR3 protein has one entry. The top ten hold around 8.3% of the sample, which has some 70,000 distinct CDR3 sequences, around 50% seen once. This clonotype appeared many times. Antigen specificity is unknown. Sequencing was done on a sample of sorted CD4+, CD8+, or CD8+CD57+ T cells (not recorded which) from PBMCs. This chain connects TRBV20-1 to TRBJ1-2; D not certain. The TCR was taken from a human donor in good health, serving as a control. The CDR3 spells CSARWANYGYTF. The CDR3 DNA sequence: TGCAGTGCTAGGTGGGCTAACTATGGCTACACCTTC.